Shown below are 8 T cell receptor beta chains from a single sample sequenced in a study of identifying expanded T cells in peripheral blood. TCRdb's table, derived via immunoSEQ multiplex PCR, lists solely in-frame clones and lacks some. Here the sample spans 75,000 to 95,000 clones, about 90% being singletons. The sequenced sample consisted of blood. The receptor source for this set is a person aged 18-70 years in good health.

The chain recombines TRBV7-9 with TRBJ1-2; perhaps TRBD1 as D (6 bases). Looked up from germline, CDR1 is SEHNR and CDR2 is FQNEAQ (reference sequence). The CDR3 spans 15 residues. Trimming cost V 4 bases and J 0 bases, with 12 bases left between them. The CDR3 DNA follows: TGTGCCAGCAGCTCTCTAGGGGGGACTAACTATGGCTACACCTTC. Translation gives CASSSLGGTNYGYTF.

A remark on this clone: The junction shows a germline mismatch at one end, possibly a read error. The chain employs TRBV5-1 and TRBJ1-1; 7 bases match TRBD1. The CDR3 extends over 16 amino acids. CDR1 SGHRS and CDR2 YFSETQ come from the germline V gene. This CDR3 reads CASNLRLTGVNTEAFF. The CDR3 nucleotides read TGCGCCAGCAACTTGCGGCTCACAGGGGTGAACACTGAAGCTTTCTTT.

The gene calls are TRBV11-2 and TRBJ2-7; possible D gene TRBD2, 6 bases. V dropped 1 base and J dropped 5 bases, with 15 bases sitting between them. The germline V gene has CDR1 SGHAT and CDR2 FQNNGV. This CDR3 contains 15 residues. The CDR3 DNA sequence: TGTGCCAGCAGCTTAGCCTACCGGGAGCACAACGAGCAGTACTTC. Translating it yields CASSLAYREHNEQYF.

The genes are TRBV30 and TRBJ2-5; a weak D match, TRBD1 (5 bases). The germline CDR1 and CDR2 sequences are GTSNPN and SVGIG (reference sequence). The CDR3 is made up of 13 amino acids. Trimming shortened V by 0 bases and J by 5 bases, and 10 bases separated the two germline ends. The CDR3 loop is CAWSVQSGETQYF. CDR3 DNA sequence: TGTGCCTGGAGTGTACAGTCAGGGGAGACCCAGTACTTC.

The chain couples TRBV14 to TRBJ1-1; perhaps TRBD1 as D (6 bases). The CDR3 loop spans 11 amino acids. Trimming stripped 5 bases from V and 12 bases from J, with 13 bases between. Looked up from germline, CDR1 is SGHDN and CDR2 is FVKESK. This chain's CDR3 is CASSSRGATFF. The CDR3 bases are TGTGCCAGCAGCTCCAGGGGCGCAACTTTCTTT.

This rearrangement joins TRBV11-2 to TRBJ1-4, with D perhaps matching TRBD1 (5 bases). Trimming left V 3 bases short and J 7 bases short, with 12 bases between. CDR1 is SGHAT and CDR2 is FQNNGV in the germline V gene. This CDR3 is built from 14 residues. The CDR3 nucleotides read TGTGCCAGCAGCTTTTCGGGGCGAGGTGAAAAACTGTTTTTT. It specifies CASSFSGRGEKLFF.

V is TRBV27 and J is TRBJ1-4; D is perhaps TRBD1 (5 bases). Germline loops: CDR1 MNHEY, CDR2 SMNVEV (reference sequence). The CDR3 has 14 residues. V lost 3 bases and J lost 4, with 9 bases in between. This chain's CDR3 is CASSFGGLNEKLFF. For the CDR3, the DNA is TGTGCCAGCAGTTTCGGGGGACTTAATGAAAAACTGTTTTTT.

This clone has only one observation. The gene calls are TRBV30 and TRBJ2-2; D may be TRBD1 (6 bases). V lost 2 bases and J lost 2, with 15 bases in between. CDR3 length: 16 amino acids. From germline, CDR1 is GTSNPN and CDR2 SVGIG (reference sequence). The CDR3, as DNA: TGTGCCTGGAGTCCTATACAGGGCGGCAACACCGGGGAGCTGTTTTTT. Encoded protein: CAWSPIQGGNTGELFF.